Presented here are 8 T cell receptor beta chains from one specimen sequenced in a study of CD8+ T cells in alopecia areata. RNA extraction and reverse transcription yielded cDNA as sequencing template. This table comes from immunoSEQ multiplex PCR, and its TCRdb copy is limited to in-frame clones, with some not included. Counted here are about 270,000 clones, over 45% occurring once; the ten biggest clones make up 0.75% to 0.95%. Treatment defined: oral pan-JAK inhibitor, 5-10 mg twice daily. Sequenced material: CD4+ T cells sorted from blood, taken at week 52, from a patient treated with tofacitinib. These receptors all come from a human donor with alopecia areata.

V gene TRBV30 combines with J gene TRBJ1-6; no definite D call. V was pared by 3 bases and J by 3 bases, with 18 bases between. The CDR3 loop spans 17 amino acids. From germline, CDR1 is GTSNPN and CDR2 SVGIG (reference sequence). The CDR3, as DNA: TGTGCCTGGAGCACGGCCCCGGCCCTGAACTATAATTCACCCCTCCACTTT. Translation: CAWSTAPALNYNSPLHF.

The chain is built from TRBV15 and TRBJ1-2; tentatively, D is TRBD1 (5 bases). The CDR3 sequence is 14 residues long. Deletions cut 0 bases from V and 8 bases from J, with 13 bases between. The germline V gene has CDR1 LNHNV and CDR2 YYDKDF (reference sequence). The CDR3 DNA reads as TGTGCCACCAGCAGAGATTTTGACGGGACGGGCTACACCTTC. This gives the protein CATSRDFDGTGYTF. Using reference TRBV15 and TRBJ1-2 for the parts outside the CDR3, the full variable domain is DAMVIQNPRYQVTQFGKPVTLSCSQTLNHNVMYWYQQKSSQAPKLLFHYYDKDFNNEADTPDNFQSRRPNTSFCFLDIRSPGLGDTAMYLCATSRDFDGTGYTFGSGTRLTVV.

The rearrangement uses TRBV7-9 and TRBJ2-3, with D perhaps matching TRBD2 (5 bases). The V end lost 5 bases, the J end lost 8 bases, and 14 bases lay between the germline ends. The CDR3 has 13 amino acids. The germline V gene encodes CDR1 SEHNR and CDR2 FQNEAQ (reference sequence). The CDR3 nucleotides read TGTGCCAGCAGCAGATCCGGGGAAGGTACGCAGTATTTT. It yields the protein CASSRSGEGTQYF.

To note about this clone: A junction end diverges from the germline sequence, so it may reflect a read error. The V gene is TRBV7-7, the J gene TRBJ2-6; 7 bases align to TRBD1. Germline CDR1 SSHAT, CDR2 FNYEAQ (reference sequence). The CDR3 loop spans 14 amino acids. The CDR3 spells CASSPGGGANVLTF. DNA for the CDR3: TGTGCTAGCAGCCCAGGGGGTGGGGCCAACGTCCTGACTTTC.

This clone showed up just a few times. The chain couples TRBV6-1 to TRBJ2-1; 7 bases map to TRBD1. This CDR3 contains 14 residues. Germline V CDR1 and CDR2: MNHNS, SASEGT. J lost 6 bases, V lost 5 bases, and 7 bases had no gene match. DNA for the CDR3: TGTGCCAGCAGTAGACAGGGTCTAGGCAATGAGCAGTTCTTC. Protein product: CASSRQGLGNEQFF.

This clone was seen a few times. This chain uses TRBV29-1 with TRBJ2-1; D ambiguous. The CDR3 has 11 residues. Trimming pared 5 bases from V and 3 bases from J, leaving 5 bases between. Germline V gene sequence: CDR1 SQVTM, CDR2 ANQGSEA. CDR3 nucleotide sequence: TGCAGCGTTAATGGCTACAATGAGCAGTTCTTC. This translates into CSVNGYNEQFF.

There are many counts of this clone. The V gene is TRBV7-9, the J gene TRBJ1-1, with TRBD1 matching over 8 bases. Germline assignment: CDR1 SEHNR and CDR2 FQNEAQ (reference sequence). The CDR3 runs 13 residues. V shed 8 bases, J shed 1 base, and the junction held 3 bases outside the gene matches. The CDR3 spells CASEGQANTEAFF. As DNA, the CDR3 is TGTGCCAGCGAGGGACAGGCGAACACTGAAGCTTTCTTT. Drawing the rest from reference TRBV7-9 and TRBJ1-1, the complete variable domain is DTGVSQNPRHKITKRGQNVTFRCDPISEHNRLYWYRQTLGQGPEFLTYFQNEAQLEKSRLLSDRFSAERPKGSFSTLEIQRTEQGDSAMYLCASEGQANTEAFFGQGTRLTVV.

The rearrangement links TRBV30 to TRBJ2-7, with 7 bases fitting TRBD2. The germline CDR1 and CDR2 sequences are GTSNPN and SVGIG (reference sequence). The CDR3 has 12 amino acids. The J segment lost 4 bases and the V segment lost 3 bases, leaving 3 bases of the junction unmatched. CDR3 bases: TGTGCCTGGAGGAGGGAGGGGTACGAGCAGTACTTC. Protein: CAWRREGYEQYF.